The sequence of this T cell receptor (beta chain) was determined in a study of blood T cell repertoires in COVID-19. Background on the study: Samples representing acute and convalescent COVID-19 were sourced from the United States, Italy and Spain. T cells, B-cell-depleted T cells, or PBMCs provided the cDNA or gDNA that served as material.

Original data processing: Reference gene primers were amplified, and this amplification served to estimate nucleated cell counts. Clones were sequenced by immunoSEQ multiplex PCR, and TCRdb holds only the in-frame ones, with some missing. V and J calls and clone size are those listed in that table; D and trimming were worked out from the DNA. The sample holds around 130,000 clones, about 87% seen once. Sequences were obtained from peripheral blood. The receptor comes from an older woman with acute or convalescent COVID-19.

In DNA form, the CDR3 reads TGTGCCAGCAGTACCCGCTTTAACAAAGATACGCAGTATTTT. Translating gives CASSTRFNKDTQYF. This chain connects TRBV27 to TRBJ2-3, with D hard to call. The CDR3 has 14 residues. The germline gives CDR1 MNHEY, CDR2 SMNVEV (reference sequence). V was cut by 5 bases and J by 5 bases, with 14 bases left in between.